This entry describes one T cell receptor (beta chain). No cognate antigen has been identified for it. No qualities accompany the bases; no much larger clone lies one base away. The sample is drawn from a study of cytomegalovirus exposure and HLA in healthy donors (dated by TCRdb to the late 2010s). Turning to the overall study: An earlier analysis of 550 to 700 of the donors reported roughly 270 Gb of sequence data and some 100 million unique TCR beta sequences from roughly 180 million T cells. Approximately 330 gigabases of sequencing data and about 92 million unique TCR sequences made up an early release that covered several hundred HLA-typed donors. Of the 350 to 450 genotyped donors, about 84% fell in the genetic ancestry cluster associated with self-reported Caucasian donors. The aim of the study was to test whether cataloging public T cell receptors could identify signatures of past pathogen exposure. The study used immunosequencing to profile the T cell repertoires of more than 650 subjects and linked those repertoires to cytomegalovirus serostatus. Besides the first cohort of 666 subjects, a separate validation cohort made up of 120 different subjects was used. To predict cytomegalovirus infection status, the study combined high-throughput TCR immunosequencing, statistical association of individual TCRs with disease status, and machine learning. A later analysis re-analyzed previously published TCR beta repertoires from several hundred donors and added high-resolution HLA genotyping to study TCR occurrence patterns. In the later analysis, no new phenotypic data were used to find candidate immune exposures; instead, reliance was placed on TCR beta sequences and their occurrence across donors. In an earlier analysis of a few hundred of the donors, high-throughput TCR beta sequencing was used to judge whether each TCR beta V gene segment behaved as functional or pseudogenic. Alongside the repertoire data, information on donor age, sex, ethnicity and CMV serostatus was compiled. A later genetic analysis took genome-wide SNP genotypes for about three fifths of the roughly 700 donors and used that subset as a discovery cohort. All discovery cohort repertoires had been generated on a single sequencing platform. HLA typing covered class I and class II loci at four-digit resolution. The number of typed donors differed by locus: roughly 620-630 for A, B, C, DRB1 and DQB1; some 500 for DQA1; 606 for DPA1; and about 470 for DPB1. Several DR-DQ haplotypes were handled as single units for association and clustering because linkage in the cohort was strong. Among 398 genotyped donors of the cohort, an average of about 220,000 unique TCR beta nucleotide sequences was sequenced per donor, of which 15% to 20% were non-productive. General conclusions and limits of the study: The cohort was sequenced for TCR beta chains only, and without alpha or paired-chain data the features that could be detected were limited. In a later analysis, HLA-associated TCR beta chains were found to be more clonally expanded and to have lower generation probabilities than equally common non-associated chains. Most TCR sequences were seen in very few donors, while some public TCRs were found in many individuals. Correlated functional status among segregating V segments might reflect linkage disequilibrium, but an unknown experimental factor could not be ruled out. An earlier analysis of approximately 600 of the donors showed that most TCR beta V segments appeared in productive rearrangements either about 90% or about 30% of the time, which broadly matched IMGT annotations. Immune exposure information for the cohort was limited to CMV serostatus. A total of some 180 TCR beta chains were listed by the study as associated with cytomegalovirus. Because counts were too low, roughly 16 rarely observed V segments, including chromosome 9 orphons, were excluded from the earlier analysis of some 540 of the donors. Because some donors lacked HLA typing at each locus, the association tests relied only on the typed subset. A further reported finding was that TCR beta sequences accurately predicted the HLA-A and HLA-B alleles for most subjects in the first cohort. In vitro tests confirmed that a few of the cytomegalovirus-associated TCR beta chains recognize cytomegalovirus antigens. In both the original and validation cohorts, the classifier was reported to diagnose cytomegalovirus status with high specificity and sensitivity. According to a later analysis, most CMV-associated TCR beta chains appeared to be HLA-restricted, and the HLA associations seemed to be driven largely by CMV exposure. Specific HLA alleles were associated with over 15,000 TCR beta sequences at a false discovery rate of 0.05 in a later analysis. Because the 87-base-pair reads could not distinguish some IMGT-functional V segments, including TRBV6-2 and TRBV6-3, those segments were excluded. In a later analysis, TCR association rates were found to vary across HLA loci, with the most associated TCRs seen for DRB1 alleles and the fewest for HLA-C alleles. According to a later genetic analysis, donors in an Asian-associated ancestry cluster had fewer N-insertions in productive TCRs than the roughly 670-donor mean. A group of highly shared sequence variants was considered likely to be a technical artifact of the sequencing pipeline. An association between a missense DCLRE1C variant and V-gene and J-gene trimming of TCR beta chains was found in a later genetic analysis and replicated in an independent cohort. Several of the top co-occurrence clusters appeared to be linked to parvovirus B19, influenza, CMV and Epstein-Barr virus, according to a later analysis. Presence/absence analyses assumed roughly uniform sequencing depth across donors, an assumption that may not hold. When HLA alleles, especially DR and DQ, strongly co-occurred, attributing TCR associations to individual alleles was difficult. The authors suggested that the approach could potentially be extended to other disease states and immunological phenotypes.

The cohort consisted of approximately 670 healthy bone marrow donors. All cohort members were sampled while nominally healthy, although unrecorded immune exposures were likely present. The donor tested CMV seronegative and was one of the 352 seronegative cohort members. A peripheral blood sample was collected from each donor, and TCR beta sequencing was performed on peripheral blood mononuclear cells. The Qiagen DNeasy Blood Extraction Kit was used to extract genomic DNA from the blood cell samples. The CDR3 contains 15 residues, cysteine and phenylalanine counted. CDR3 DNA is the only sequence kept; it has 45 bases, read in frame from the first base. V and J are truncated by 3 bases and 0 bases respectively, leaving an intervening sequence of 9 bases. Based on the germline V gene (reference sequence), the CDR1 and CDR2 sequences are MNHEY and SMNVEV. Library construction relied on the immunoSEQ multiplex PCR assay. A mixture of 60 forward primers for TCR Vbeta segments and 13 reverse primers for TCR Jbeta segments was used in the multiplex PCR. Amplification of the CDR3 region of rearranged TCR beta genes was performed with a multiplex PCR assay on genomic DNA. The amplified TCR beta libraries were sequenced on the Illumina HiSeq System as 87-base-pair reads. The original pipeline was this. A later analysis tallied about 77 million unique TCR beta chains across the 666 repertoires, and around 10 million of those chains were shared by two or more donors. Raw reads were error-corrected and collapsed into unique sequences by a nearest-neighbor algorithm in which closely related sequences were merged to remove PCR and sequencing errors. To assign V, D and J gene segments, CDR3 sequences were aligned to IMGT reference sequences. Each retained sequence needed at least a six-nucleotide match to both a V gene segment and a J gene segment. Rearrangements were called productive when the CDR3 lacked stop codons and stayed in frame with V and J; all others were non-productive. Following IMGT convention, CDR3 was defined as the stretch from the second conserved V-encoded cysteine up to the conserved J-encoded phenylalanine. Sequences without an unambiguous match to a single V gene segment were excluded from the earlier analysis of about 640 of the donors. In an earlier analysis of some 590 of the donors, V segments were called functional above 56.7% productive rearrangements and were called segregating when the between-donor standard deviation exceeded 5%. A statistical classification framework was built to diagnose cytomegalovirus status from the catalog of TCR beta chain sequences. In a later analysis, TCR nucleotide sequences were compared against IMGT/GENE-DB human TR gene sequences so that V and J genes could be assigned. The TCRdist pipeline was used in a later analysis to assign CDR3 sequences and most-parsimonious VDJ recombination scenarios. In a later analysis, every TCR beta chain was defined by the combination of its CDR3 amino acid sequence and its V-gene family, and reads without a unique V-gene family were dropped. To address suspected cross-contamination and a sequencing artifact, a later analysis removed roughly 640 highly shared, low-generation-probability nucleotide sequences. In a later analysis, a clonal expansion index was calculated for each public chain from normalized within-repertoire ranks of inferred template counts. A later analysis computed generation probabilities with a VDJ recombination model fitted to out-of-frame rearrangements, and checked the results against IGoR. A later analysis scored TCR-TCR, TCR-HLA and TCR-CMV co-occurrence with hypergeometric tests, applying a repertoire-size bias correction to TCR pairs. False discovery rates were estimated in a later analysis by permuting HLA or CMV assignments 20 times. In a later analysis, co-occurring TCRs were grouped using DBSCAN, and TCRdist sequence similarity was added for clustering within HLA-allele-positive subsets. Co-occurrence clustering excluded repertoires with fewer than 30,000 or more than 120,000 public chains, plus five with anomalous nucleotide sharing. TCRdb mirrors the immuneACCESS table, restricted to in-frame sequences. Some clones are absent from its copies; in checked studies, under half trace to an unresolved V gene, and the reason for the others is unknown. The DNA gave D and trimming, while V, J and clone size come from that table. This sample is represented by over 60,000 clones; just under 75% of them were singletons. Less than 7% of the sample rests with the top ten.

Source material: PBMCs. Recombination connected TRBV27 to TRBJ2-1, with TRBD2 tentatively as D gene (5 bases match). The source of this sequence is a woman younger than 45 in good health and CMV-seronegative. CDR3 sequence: CASSFRRSSYNEQFF. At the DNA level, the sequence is TGTGCCAGCAGTTTTAGGAGGTCCTCCTACAATGAGCAGTTCTTC.